The rows below give T cell receptor beta chains drawn from one sample of a study of T-cell memory formation after mild COVID-19. TCRdb recomputed calls from the 5' RACE reads with MiXCR, one row per CDR3 protein. The profile shows more than 80,000 distinct CDR3 sequences, around 12% of them singletons. The sample comprised PBMCs or a T cell subset sorted from them (not recorded which). These receptors were collected from an adult woman who had mild COVID-19 (a few samples of this study predate the infection). Cell type and time point are not known. CDR3s include the opening cysteine and the closing phenylalanine or tryptophan. The order of the fields is V gene, J gene, clone size, D gene, CDR3 DNA, CDR3 protein. D genes are given only for firm matches. Clone size is shown for a subset of rows, as once, few, many or a class of expanded clone.

v_gene: TRBV4-3; j_gene: TRBJ2-2; abundance: many; d_gene: TRBD2; CDR3nt: TGCGCCAGCAGCCAATTAGGGACTAGCGCCGGCACCGGGGAGCTGTTTTTT; CDR3aa: CASSQLGTSAGTGELFF
v_gene: TRBV11-2; j_gene: TRBJ1-5; abundance: few; d_gene: -; CDR3nt: TGTGCCAGCAGCTTAGGTCTACCGAGCAATCAGCCCCAGCATTTT; CDR3aa: CASSLGLPSNQPQHF
v_gene: TRBV24-1; j_gene: TRBJ1-2; abundance: -; d_gene: TRBD1; CDR3nt: TGTGCCACCAGTGATCACAGGGGGGTTGGCTACACCTTC; CDR3aa: CATSDHRGVGYTF
v_gene: TRBV20-1; j_gene: TRBJ2-1; abundance: -; d_gene: -; CDR3nt: TGCAGTGCTAGTGGCCCGGGACTGTTCTACAATGAGCAGTTCTTC; CDR3aa: CSASGPGLFYNEQFF
v_gene: TRBV4-1; j_gene: TRBJ2-7; abundance: many; d_gene: -; CDR3nt: TGCGCCAGCAGCCAAGAGACCGGGGACCTGTATGCCGAGCAGTACTTC; CDR3aa: CASSQETGDLYAEQYF
v_gene: TRBV11-2; j_gene: TRBJ2-5; abundance: -; d_gene: TRBD2; CDR3nt: TGTGCCAGCAGCTTAGCGACCTCGGGGGGAGAGACCCAGTACTTC; CDR3aa: CASSLATSGGETQYF
v_gene: TRBV7-8; j_gene: TRBJ2-2; abundance: -; d_gene: TRBD2; CDR3nt: TGTGCCAGCAGCTTGGTAGCGGGGGGGAGCGCCGGGGAGCTGTTTTTT; CDR3aa: CASSLVAGGSAGELFF
v_gene: TRBV12-3/TRBV12-4; j_gene: TRBJ2-3; abundance: -; d_gene: -; CDR3nt: TGTGCCAGCAGTTTGGTCAGGGGCGGTGAAGATACGCAGTATTTT; CDR3aa: CASSLVRGGEDTQYF
v_gene: TRBV13; j_gene: TRBJ2-7; abundance: -; d_gene: -; CDR3nt: TGTGCCAGCAGCCGCTCAAGGTACGAGCAGTACTTC; CDR3aa: CASSRSRYEQYF
v_gene: TRBV7-9; j_gene: TRBJ1-2; abundance: few; d_gene: -; CDR3nt: TGTGCCAGCAGCCCTTGGACAGTCTATGGCTACACCTTC; CDR3aa: CASSPWTVYGYTF
v_gene: TRBV7-9; j_gene: TRBJ2-5; abundance: -; d_gene: TRBD2; CDR3nt: TGTGCCAGCAGCCCGACTAGCGCACAAGAGACCCAGTACTTC; CDR3aa: CASSPTSAQETQYF
v_gene: TRBV7-9; j_gene: TRBJ1-4; abundance: few; d_gene: TRBD1; CDR3nt: TGTGCCAGCAGCCCGGAGGGACAGTGGGATGAAAAACTGTTTTTT; CDR3aa: CASSPEGQWDEKLFF
v_gene: TRBV7-2; j_gene: TRBJ2-7; abundance: few; d_gene: -; CDR3nt: TGTGCCAGCAGCTTTCAGGGAGCAGGGGCGGCCTACGAGCAGTACTTC; CDR3aa: CASSFQGAGAAYEQYF
v_gene: TRBV14; j_gene: TRBJ1-1; abundance: few; d_gene: -; CDR3nt: TGTGCCAGCAGCCACACTAACATTCAGAACACTGAAGCTTTCTTT; CDR3aa: CASSHTNIQNTEAFF
v_gene: TRBV15; j_gene: TRBJ2-7; abundance: -; d_gene: TRBD2; CDR3nt: TGTGCCACCAGCAGAGCCGAGGCGGGGGAGCACTACGAGCAGTACTTC; CDR3aa: CATSRAEAGEHYEQYF
v_gene: TRBV3-1; j_gene: TRBJ2-7; abundance: few; d_gene: TRBD1; CDR3nt: TGTGCCAGCAGCATCCGGACAGGGAAACTCTCCTACGAGCAGTACTTC; CDR3aa: CASSIRTGKLSYEQYF
v_gene: TRBV5-4; j_gene: TRBJ2-2; abundance: few; d_gene: TRBD2; CDR3nt: TGTGCCAGCAGCGCCAGGCTAGCGGGGCTCACCGGGGAGCTGTTTTTT; CDR3aa: CASSARLAGLTGELFF
v_gene: TRBV4-1; j_gene: TRBJ1-2; abundance: -; d_gene: TRBD1; CDR3nt: TGCGCCAGCAGGCTAACCCCAGGGACAGTCTATGGCTACACCTTC; CDR3aa: CASRLTPGTVYGYTF
v_gene: TRBV4-2; j_gene: TRBJ2-1; abundance: few; d_gene: -; CDR3nt: TGTGCCAGCAGCCACCTAATGGACATTTTGGGTGAGCAGTTCTTC; CDR3aa: CASSHLMDILGEQFF
v_gene: TRBV7-9; j_gene: TRBJ2-2; abundance: -; d_gene: TRBD2; CDR3nt: TGTGCCAGCAGCTTGTCACTAGCGGTTTCGAACACCGGGGAGCTGTTTTTT; CDR3aa: CASSLSLAVSNTGELFF
v_gene: TRBV5-1; j_gene: TRBJ2-7; abundance: -; d_gene: -; CDR3nt: TGCGCCAGCAGCCCTACGGACAAGGGTTACGAGCAGTACTTC; CDR3aa: CASSPTDKGYEQYF
v_gene: TRBV12-3/TRBV12-4; j_gene: TRBJ1-1; abundance: few; d_gene: -; CDR3nt: TGTGCCAGCAGTAAACACCCCGGGGCCCAGGCTGAAGCTTTCTTT; CDR3aa: CASSKHPGAQAEAFF
v_gene: TRBV5-1; j_gene: TRBJ2-5; abundance: few; d_gene: TRBD2; CDR3nt: TGCGCCAGCAGCTTGGAACTCCAGGGAGGGGAGACCCAGTACTTC; CDR3aa: CASSLELQGGETQYF
v_gene: TRBV4-1; j_gene: TRBJ2-7; abundance: few; d_gene: TRBD1; CDR3nt: TGCGCCAGCAGCCACGCGGACAGGGTTCACGAGCAGTACTTC; CDR3aa: CASSHADRVHEQYF
v_gene: TRBV30; j_gene: TRBJ1-2; abundance: -; d_gene: -; CDR3nt: TGTGCCTGGAGTCCGGACGGTTATGGCTACACCTTC; CDR3aa: CAWSPDGYGYTF
v_gene: TRBV29-1; j_gene: TRBJ2-1; abundance: -; d_gene: -; CDR3nt: TGCAGCGGCGGGACACCTTACAATGAGCAGTTCTTC; CDR3aa: CSGGTPYNEQFF
v_gene: TRBV30; j_gene: TRBJ1-1; abundance: -; d_gene: -; CDR3nt: TGTGCCTGGAGTTTCAACACTGAAGCTTTCTTT; CDR3aa: CAWSFNTEAFF
v_gene: TRBV9; j_gene: TRBJ2-3; abundance: -; d_gene: TRBD1; CDR3nt: TGTGCCAGCAGCCCCGACAGGGGAACAGATACGCAGTATTTT; CDR3aa: CASSPDRGTDTQYF
v_gene: TRBV25-1; j_gene: TRBJ2-1; abundance: few; d_gene: TRBD2; CDR3nt: TGTGCCAGCAGTGAATGGGGGGGGACTCCAAAGGACAATGAGCAGTTCTTC; CDR3aa: CASSEWGGTPKDNEQFF
v_gene: TRBV5-6; j_gene: TRBJ2-1; abundance: few; d_gene: -; CDR3nt: TGTGCCAGCAGCTTTACGGGACTGGGAGAGGTTGAGCAGTTCTTC; CDR3aa: CASSFTGLGEVEQFF
v_gene: TRBV7-8; j_gene: TRBJ2-7; abundance: few; d_gene: -; CDR3nt: TGTGCCAGCAGCCCCTGGACGGATTCCTACGAGCAGTACTTC; CDR3aa: CASSPWTDSYEQYF
v_gene: TRBV4-1; j_gene: TRBJ1-1; abundance: -; d_gene: TRBD1; CDR3nt: TGCGCCAGCAGCCGAGAGGGACAGGGGAACACTGAAGCTTTCTTT; CDR3aa: CASSREGQGNTEAFF
v_gene: TRBV7-9; j_gene: TRBJ2-1; abundance: many; d_gene: -; CDR3nt: TGTGCCAGCAGCTTAGGCAGGGGCTACAATGAGCAGTTCTTC; CDR3aa: CASSLGRGYNEQFF
v_gene: TRBV11-2; j_gene: TRBJ2-7; abundance: -; d_gene: TRBD2; CDR3nt: TGTGCCAGCAGCTTCGGGGGGACCGAGCAGTACTTC; CDR3aa: CASSFGGTEQYF